The 5 T cell receptor beta chains given below trace back to one sample, sequenced in a study of blood T cell repertoires in COVID-19. Generated by immunoSEQ multiplex PCR, the TCRdb table keeps only in-frame clones and is missing some. The data show about 260,000 clones, approximately 81% seen once. Sequenced sample: peripheral blood. Receptors originate from a man aged 60-69 years with acute or convalescent COVID-19.

This chain joins TRBV5-4 and TRBJ2-2; tentatively, D is TRBD1 (5 bases). The CDR3 extends over 13 amino acids. CDR1 is SGHNT and CDR2 is YYREEE in the germline V gene (reference sequence). Trimming took off 0 bases at V and 5 bases at J, with 5 bases between the two ends. CDR3 nucleotide sequence: TGTGCCAGCAGCTTGGAGGGGACCGGGGAGCTGTTTTTT. As protein: CASSLEGTGELFF.

The V gene is TRBV27, the J gene TRBJ1-2; D not resolved. The germline V gene has CDR1 MNHEY and CDR2 SMNVEV (reference sequence). V lost 2 bases, J lost 7 bases, and 20 bases lay in between. The CDR3 is 16 amino acids. CDR3 in amino acids: CASSLGSEQSLFGYTF. CDR3 bases: TGTGCCAGCAGTTTAGGGTCGGAACAGTCCCTATTTGGCTACACCTTC.

In DNA, the CDR3 is TGCGCCAGCAGCTCCGGGACTTCCCCAGCTGAAGCTTTCTTT. Translated, it gives CASSSGTSPAEAFF. This chain uses TRBV5-1 with TRBJ1-1; TRBD1 is a possible D gene (5 bases). The germline CDR1 and CDR2 sequences are SGHRS and YFSETQ. The CDR3 is 14 residues long. Trimming pared 3 bases from V and 6 bases from J, leaving 15 bases between.

This clone was seen once. The rearrangement joins TRBV5-1 to TRBJ1-1; D is unclear. Germline lookup yields CDR1 SGHRS and CDR2 YFSETQ. V lost 6 bases, J lost 1 base, and 10 bases lay in between. This CDR3 comprises 13 residues. CDR3 region: CASTEQTNTEAFF. The CDR3 DNA is TGCGCCAGCACGGAACAGACGAACACTGAAGCTTTCTTT.

The rearrangement uses TRBV5-1 and TRBJ1-4; D might be TRBD1 (5 bases). V was shortened by 0 bases and J by 8 bases, with 20 bases between the two germline ends. The germline CDR1 and CDR2 sequences are SGHRS and YFSETQ. This CDR3 region has 17 residues. CDR3 coding DNA: TGCGCCAGCAGCTTGGATGGCAGTCCAGAGTCAGGGGAAAAACTGTTTTTT. As protein: CASSLDGSPESGEKLFF.